Following are 29 T cell receptor beta chains from one sample sequenced in a study of PD-L1 blockade in urothelial cancer. Produced via immunoSEQ multiplex PCR; TCRdb's table is partial and in-frame only. The sample shows some 66,000 clones, roughly 86% of them seen only once. The sample's time point: pretreatment peripheral blood. The material was PBMCs, obtained around atezolizumab (anti-PD-L1) treatment. Receptor source: a man aged 60 to 75 with urothelial cancer.

The chain is built from TRBV29-1 and TRBJ1-2; no firm D call. There are 11 residues in the CDR3. The germline V gene has CDR1 SQVTM and CDR2 ANQGSEA. Trimming removed 0 bases from V and 6 bases from J, with 5 bases in between. The CDR3 DNA reads as TGCAGCGTTGAAGATTCTGATGGCTACACCTTC. It is translated as CSVEDSDGYTF.

The rearrangement uses TRBV5-6 and TRBJ1-1; 8 bases agree with TRBD1. CDR3 size: 14 residues. The germline V gene encodes CDR1 SGHDT and CDR2 YYEEEE. J lost 1 base, V lost 6 bases, and 5 bases had no gene match. CDR3 in amino acids: CASTRTGRNTEAFF. In DNA, the CDR3 is TGTGCCAGCACCCGGACAGGGAGGAACACTGAAGCTTTCTTT.

This clone was counted only a few times. The chain has TRBV6-6 and TRBJ2-3; 10 nucleotides align to TRBD2. Germline lookup yields CDR1 MNHNY and CDR2 SVGAGI (reference sequence). The junction had 3 bases not matched to a gene; V was cut back by 5 bases and J by 1 base. CDR3 length: 15 residues. The CDR3 loop reads CASSASGGGTDTQYF. The CDR3 nucleotides are TGTGCCAGCAGTGCCAGCGGGGGGGGCACAGATACGCAGTATTTT.

The J gene is TRBJ1-1, the V gene TRBV5-1, with 7 nucleotides matching TRBD1. The J segment lost 0 bases and the V segment lost 4 bases, leaving 9 bases of the junction unmatched. The CDR3 sequence is 16 residues long. Germline V gives CDR1 SGHRS, CDR2 YFSETQ. The chain's CDR3 is CASSTGQSIMNTEAFF. The CDR3 bases are TGCGCCAGCAGCACGGGACAGAGTATTATGAACACTGAAGCTTTCTTT.

V usage is TRBV6-5 and J usage is TRBJ1-5; weak D call: TRBD1 (5 bases). The ends were cut back, 6 bases at V and 4 bases at J, with 16 bases in the middle. The CDR3 is 15 residues long. Germline V gene lookup returns CDR1 MNHEY and CDR2 SVGAGI. The CDR3 sequence is CASRRGTESNQPQHF. DNA for the CDR3: TGTGCCAGCAGACGCGGGACGGAGAGTAATCAGCCCCAGCATTTT.

This clone was observed once. V usage is TRBV4-1 and J usage is TRBJ2-1; 7 nucleotides line up with TRBD2. Trimming at V came to 6 bases and at J to 8 bases, leaving 16 bases not matched to a gene. Germline V gene lookup returns CDR1 MGHRA and CDR2 YSYEKL. This CDR3 spans 16 amino acids. The CDR3 DNA reads TGCGCCAGCAGAAGCTTTCTATCCCGGACTAGTGATGAGCAGTTCTTC. Translating gives CASRSFLSRTSDEQFF.

The chain links TRBV11-2 to TRBJ2-3; 9 nucleotides align to TRBD1. The V segment lost 0 bases and the J segment 2 bases; nucleotides outside the gene matches: 3. Per the germline V gene, CDR1 is SGHAT and CDR2 is FQNNGV. The CDR3 length is 16 residues. CDR3 sequence (DNA): TGTGCCAGCAGCTTAGATGGGACAGGGTACACAGATACGCAGTATTTT. Translated, it gives CASSLDGTGYTDTQYF.

The count of this clone is one. The DNA of the CDR3 is TGCGCCAGCAGCCTCCTTACTAGCGGGGGACCGCAAGAGACCCAGTACTTC. The encoded protein is CASSLLTSGGPQETQYF. The chain employs TRBV4-1 and TRBJ2-5; 11 positions match TRBD2. Germline V CDR1 and CDR2: MGHRA, YSYEKL. After removal of 4 bases from V and 2 bases from J, the junction contained 9 bases not matched to a gene. CDR3 size: 17 residues.

The gene calls are TRBV6-1 and TRBJ1-5, with no clear D. Germline V gene sequence: CDR1 MNHNS, CDR2 SASEGT. This CDR3 has 13 amino acids. The germline V and J ends were trimmed by 7 bases and 5 bases, with 12 bases remaining between them. CDR3 sequence reads: CASITRLDQPQHF. The CDR3 nucleotides are TGTGCCAGCATAACCCGACTGGATCAGCCCCAGCATTTT.

The CDR3 region is CASRKDRAYGYTF. In DNA form, the CDR3 reads TGTGCCAGTAGGAAGGACAGGGCCTATGGCTACACCTTC. V is TRBV19 and J is TRBJ1-2; 8 bases fit TRBD1. This CDR3 has 13 residues. The germline gives CDR1 LNHDA, CDR2 SQIVND (reference sequence). Unmatched junction bases numbered 4, after V lost 6 bases and J lost 4 bases.

The chain employs TRBV7-6 and TRBJ2-6, with TRBD1 as a possible D gene (5 bases). Trimming took off 5 bases at V and 0 bases at J, with 8 bases between the two ends. Germline values: CDR1 SGHVS, CDR2 FNYEAQ. This CDR3 spans 15 amino acids. The CDR3 DNA follows: TGTGCCAGCAGCGGGGCCAACTCTGGGGCCAACGTCCTGACTTTC. Translated: CASSGANSGANVLTF.

This clone was seen just once. The gene calls are TRBV28 and TRBJ2-5, with 10 bases identical to TRBD2. V lost 6 bases to trimming and J lost 7 bases; unmatched junction nucleotides: 11. CDR3 length: 15 amino acids. CDR1 and CDR2 (germline): MDHEN, SYDVKM. The CDR3 sequence: CASSPERGGSGTQYF. Written as DNA, the CDR3 is TGTGCCAGCAGCCCAGAGCGGGGGGGCAGTGGGACCCAGTACTTC. The full variable domain, completed using reference TRBV28 and TRBJ2-5, is DVKVTQSSRYLVKRTGEKVFLECVQDMDHENMFWYRQDPGLGLRLIYFSYDVKMKEKGDIPEGYSVSREKKERFSLILESASTNQTSMYLCASSPERGGSGTQYFGPGTRLLVL.

This chain links TRBV4-3 with TRBJ1-2; the D gene is possibly TRBD1 (6 bases). Trimming left V 2 bases short and J 2 bases short, with 9 bases between. Germline CDR1 LGHNA, CDR2 YSLEER. There are 14 residues in the CDR3. The DNA for the CDR3 is TGCGCCAGCAGCCAAAGGGGGGGGAACTATGGCTACACCTTC. It specifies CASSQRGGNYGYTF.

The chain couples TRBV30 to TRBJ1-6; 7 bases align to TRBD1. Germline-derived CDR1 and CDR2 are GTSNPN and SVGIG (reference sequence). The CDR3 has 14 amino acids. With 3 bases clipped from V and 6 bases from J, the junction kept 5 bases outside the gene matches. The DNA for the CDR3 is TGTGCCTGGAGCGAGGGACAGAGTAATTCACCCCTCCACTTT. Translation gives CAWSEGQSNSPLHF.

The V gene is TRBV5-1, the J gene TRBJ2-2; no definite D call. V lost 0 bases to trimming and J lost 3 bases, with 9 bases between them. The CDR3 is 15 residues long. The germline V gene encodes CDR1 SGHRS and CDR2 YFSETQ. The CDR3 sequence: CASSLDYQHTGELFF. CDR3 nucleotides: TGCGCCAGCAGCTTGGACTACCAACACACCGGGGAGCTGTTTTTT.

The chain is built from TRBV15 and TRBJ2-5; 8 nucleotides agree with TRBD2. CDR3 length: 15 residues. V shed 3 bases and J 1 base; nucleotides not matched to a gene: 4. Germline-derived CDR1 and CDR2 are LNHNV and YYDKDF (reference sequence). CDR3 amino acids: CATSRKSGGQETQYF. The CDR3 nucleotides are TGTGCCACCAGCAGGAAGAGCGGGGGCCAAGAGACCCAGTACTTC.

This chain links TRBV11-2 with TRBJ1-2; D unresolved. The CDR3 has 11 residues. Trimming shortened V by 5 bases and J by 5 bases, and 6 bases separated the two germline ends. From germline, CDR1 is SGHAT and CDR2 FQNNGV. The CDR3 protein is CASSPSYGYTF. The CDR3 nucleotides are TGTGCCAGCAGCCCCTCTTATGGCTACACCTTC.

The genes are TRBV7-2 and TRBJ2-7, with a tentative D call TRBD1 (6 bases). Germline CDR1 and CDR2: SGHTA and FQGNSA. The V end lost 4 bases, the J end lost 5 bases, and 18 bases lay between the germline ends. CDR3 length: 15 residues. CDR3 region: CASSSPRDMHNEQYF. CDR3 nucleotide sequence: TGTGCCAGCAGCTCCCCCCGGGACATGCACAACGAGCAGTACTTC.

The gene calls are TRBV5-1 and TRBJ1-2; D is perhaps TRBD1 (5 bases). CDR3 size: 13 residues. CDR1 is SGHRS, CDR2 YFSETQ, per germline. Trimming took off 4 bases at V and 8 bases at J, with 15 bases between the two ends. This CDR3 reads CASSTTGGYGYTF. CDR3 coding DNA: TGCGCCAGCAGCACCACAGGTGGATACGGCTACACCTTC.

The CDR3 DNA reads as TGTGCCAGTAACACAGGGCGGTATGAAAAACTGTTTTTT. It is translated as CASNTGRYEKLFF. The chain joins TRBV19 to TRBJ1-4; D is possibly TRBD1 (6 bases). V gave up 7 bases and J gave up 6 bases, with 12 bases separating them. Germline loops: CDR1 LNHDA, CDR2 SQIVND (reference sequence). CDR3 length: 13 amino acids.

The chain is built from TRBV5-1 and TRBJ2-7; no firm D call. Germline assignment: CDR1 SGHRS and CDR2 YFSETQ. Trimming cost V 0 bases and J 6 bases, with 10 bases left between them. The CDR3 has 13 amino acids. The DNA of the CDR3 is TGCGCCAGCAGCTTGGGTTCTCCGGGCGAGCAGTACTTC. It is translated as CASSLGSPGEQYF.

This chain links TRBV11-3 with TRBJ1-1; D not certain. This CDR3 region has 14 residues. Germline V gives CDR1 SGHNT, CDR2 YENEEA. Deletions cut 0 bases from V and 3 bases from J, with 8 bases between. The CDR3 spells CASSLEAVDTEAFF. The CDR3 nucleotides are TGTGCCAGCAGCTTAGAGGCGGTGGACACTGAAGCTTTCTTT.

V gene TRBV7-2 combines with J gene TRBJ2-3, with TRBD2 matching over 9 bases. CDR1 is SGHTA, CDR2 FQGNSA, per germline. V trimming: 1 base; J trimming: 6 bases; junction bases outside the gene matches: 8. There are 16 residues in the CDR3. This chain's CDR3 is CASSLGGAGGQDTQYF. CDR3 coding DNA: TGTGCCAGCAGCTTAGGTGGGGCGGGGGGGCAGGATACGCAGTATTTT.

V usage is TRBV7-2 and J usage is TRBJ2-7; 7 bases match TRBD2. Germline values: CDR1 SGHTA, CDR2 FQGNSA. Trimming took 6 bases from V and 9 from J; bases not matched to a gene: 8. CDR3 length: 12 amino acids. CDR3 nucleotide sequence: TGTGCCAGCAGGAAGCGGCCGGGGGGGCAGTACTTC. Translated, it gives CASRKRPGGQYF.

The V gene is TRBV11-2, the J gene TRBJ2-1; 12 bases line up with TRBD2. Germline CDR1 SGHAT, CDR2 FQNNGV. Trimming took 1 base from V and 8 from J; bases not matched to a gene: 9. This CDR3 is 17 amino acids long. This CDR3 reads CASSLGASRLAGDEQFF. DNA of the CDR3: TGTGCCAGCAGCTTAGGAGCCTCCCGACTAGCGGGGGATGAGCAGTTCTTC.

This rearrangement joins TRBV15 to TRBJ1-2; TRBD1 matches at 9 bases. The CDR3 has 12 residues. The germline V gene has CDR1 LNHNV and CDR2 YYDKDF (reference sequence). Trimming took 5 bases from V and 7 from J; bases not matched to a gene: 2. CDR3 sequence: CATSAQGAGYTF. Written as DNA, the CDR3 is TGTGCCACCAGCGCACAGGGGGCTGGCTACACCTTC.

The chain links TRBV10-3 to TRBJ2-7; 8 bases match TRBD2. The CDR3 has 15 amino acids. The junction had 3 bases not matched to a gene; V was cut back by 2 bases and J by 0 bases. Germline V lookup: CDR1 ENHRY, CDR2 SYGVKD. The chain's CDR3 is CAISEGGGSSYEQYF. DNA of the CDR3: TGTGCCATCAGTGAGGGCGGGGGGTCCTCCTACGAGCAGTACTTC.

The chain combines TRBV27 with TRBJ2-1; a weak D match, TRBD2 (6 bases). This CDR3 spans 15 amino acids. From germline, CDR1 is MNHEY and CDR2 SMNVEV (reference sequence). The V gene lost 3 bases and the J gene lost 0 bases, with 9 bases spanning the gap. CDR3 in amino acids: CASSFRRDSYNEQFF. The CDR3 DNA reads as TGTGCCAGCAGTTTTAGGAGGGACTCCTACAATGAGCAGTTCTTC.

The rearrangement uses TRBV5-6 and TRBJ2-2, with 13 bases matching TRBD2. Unmatched junction bases numbered 6, after V lost 4 bases and J lost 3 bases. Germline V CDR1 and CDR2: SGHDT, YYEEEE. CDR3 length: 17 residues. The CDR3 loop reads CASSTGGTSGDTGELFF. In DNA form, the CDR3 reads TGTGCCAGCAGCACGGGTGGGACTAGCGGGGACACCGGGGAGCTGTTTTTT.